This section outlines one T cell receptor (beta chain) sequence together with its context. Its specificity is unknown. Germline assignment: CDR1 LGHNA and CDR2 YSLEER. This CDR3 comprises 16 residues. The J segment lost 7 bases and the V segment lost 1 base, leaving 7 bases of the junction unmatched. Sequenced by immunoSEQ multiplex PCR; TCRdb stores in-frame clones only, minus some. Of roughly 11,000 clones listed, roughly nine tenths were seen once; the top ten hold about 0.4%. This sample stems from a study of regulatory dendritic cells for organ transplantation. Looking at the study overall: On day 6, the dendritic cells were exposed to LPS.

CFSE-labeled sorted T cells met regulatory or mature dendritic cells for about five days. CD4+ or CD8+ T cells were sorted as naive CD45RA+ or memory CD45RO+. Broader study findings: Resting memory CD8+ T cells held the most alloreactive clonotypes. Naive CD4+ and CD8+ repertoires were highly diverse; memory CD8+ was most oligoclonal.

V gene TRBV4-3 combines with J gene TRBJ1-6; 7 bases align to TRBD1. The receptor was derived from a human donor in good health. The material sequenced was naive CD8+ T cells from blood cultured with dendritic cells. Described subset: CD45RA+ naive T cells. The CDR3 is CASSQGSAGGNSPLHF. CDR3 coding DNA: TGCGCCAGCAGCCAAGGGAGCGCAGGGGGAAATTCACCCCTCCACTTT.